A single sample gave rise to the 21 T cell receptor beta chains below, sequenced in a study of response to subunit inactivated influenza vaccine. MiXCR was run by TCRdb on the RT-PCR reads, yielding one entry per CDR3 protein. In the table there are about 620,000 distinct CDR3 sequences, approximately 10% of which are singletons. This same sample was also taken into another study, of T cells expressing NK-cell markers. That study adds: TCR beta cDNA was generated via 5'RACE template switching incorporating UMIs.

The specimen was PBMCs from blood, collected on the day of vaccination. Every receptor here comes from a man between 50 and 59 years old who received an inactivated influenza vaccine.

This rearrangement joins TRBV20-1 to TRBJ2-1; 13 nucleotides agree with TRBD2. Germline trimming cut 4 bases from V and 8 bases from J; bases unmatched to any gene: 5. Germline CDR1 is DFQATT and CDR2 is SNEGSKA (reference sequence). The CDR3 loop spans 14 amino acids. Here the CDR3 DNA reads TGCAGTGCTAAAGGGACTAGCGGGACCGATGAGCAGTTCTTC. This gives the protein CSAKGTSGTDEQFF.

This clonotype was found many times. V usage is TRBV29-1 and J usage is TRBJ1-3, with no clear D. The CDR3 is 11 amino acids. Germline-derived CDR1 and CDR2 are SQVTM and ANQGSEA. The CDR3 region is CGTGAGNTIYF. The CDR3, as DNA: TGCGGTACGGGAGCTGGAAACACCATATATTTT.

This clonotype was counted between two and nine times. The chain is built from TRBV10-3 and TRBJ2-1; D is unresolved. Germline V gene sequence: CDR1 ENHRY, CDR2 SYGVKD. The CDR3 length is 17 residues. Trimming removed 3 bases at V and 6 bases at J, with 21 bases between. Written as DNA, the CDR3 is TGTGCCATCAGTGACCCTCCGGAAAGTCGGCGAGGCAATGAGCAGTTCTTC. Amino acid sequence: CAISDPPESRRGNEQFF.

Ten or more counts support this clonotype. The chain joins TRBV5-1 to TRBJ2-2, with unresolved D. Trimming left V 1 base short and J 0 bases short, with 10 bases between. This CDR3 is built from 16 residues. In germline, CDR1 is SGHRS, CDR2 YFSETQ. DNA for the CDR3: TGCGCCAGCAGCTTGTGGCCAGAATCGAACACCGGGGAGCTGTTTTTT. Its translation is CASSLWPESNTGELFF.

The chain joins TRBV12-3 or TRBV12-4 to TRBJ2-3; 7 positions agree with TRBD2. The V gene end was trimmed by 5 bases and the J gene end by 0 bases; junction bases not matched to a gene: 8. CDR3 length equals 16 residues. The CDR3 loop reads CASSPGLPTSTDTQYF. Written as DNA, the CDR3 is TGTGCCAGCAGTCCGGGACTACCTACTAGCACAGATACGCAGTATTTT.

In this sample, this clonotype turned up a few times. This rearrangement joins TRBV7-9 to TRBJ1-2; D perhaps matches TRBD1 (5 bases). The CDR3 runs 14 residues. Trimming cost V 6 bases and J 6 bases, with 17 bases left between them. Germline loops: CDR1 SEHNR, CDR2 FQNEAQ (reference sequence). This CDR3 is CASSYPREEDGYTF. CDR3 coding DNA: TGTGCCAGCAGTTACCCCAGGGAGGAGGATGGCTACACCTTC.

This clonotype occurred a few times. The chain has TRBV6-2 or TRBV6-3 and TRBJ2-7, with D uncertain. Deletions cut 7 bases from V and 2 bases from J, with 15 bases between. This CDR3 contains 14 residues. CDR1 MNHEY and CDR2 SVGEGT come from the germline V gene. CDR3 residues: CASNKQLPPYEQYF. The CDR3 nucleotides read TGTGCCAGCAACAAACAGCTACCACCCTACGAGCAGTACTTC.

The chain has TRBV5-1 and TRBJ1-1, with 7 bases lining up with TRBD1. The V gene end was trimmed by 3 bases and the J gene end by 4 bases; junction bases not matched to a gene: 6. Germline V CDR1 and CDR2: SGHRS, YFSETQ. CDR3 length: 14 amino acids. CDR3 loop: CASSSGNRGTEAFF. CDR3 bases: TGCGCCAGCAGCTCGGGGAACAGGGGCACTGAAGCTTTCTTT.

There are a few counts of this clonotype. The chain has TRBV7-9 and TRBJ2-5; D unclear. The ends were cut back, 5 bases at V and 5 bases at J, with 9 bases in the middle. Germline CDR1 reads SEHNR; CDR2 reads FQNEAQ (reference sequence). The CDR3 has 12 amino acids. The CDR3 is CASSPAWETQYF. In DNA form, the CDR3 reads TGTGCCAGCAGCCCGGCATGGGAGACCCAGTACTTC.

This clonotype was seen at least ten times. The chain links TRBV7-2 to TRBJ1-2; no reliable D call. The CDR3 has 14 amino acids. Trimming stripped 5 bases from V and 3 bases from J, with 13 bases between. The germline CDR1 and CDR2 sequences are SGHTA and FQGNSA. CDR3: CASSDRTADYGYTF. The CDR3 coding sequence is TGTGCCAGCAGCGATAGGACCGCGGACTATGGCTACACCTTC.

This clonotype was recorded a few times. J is TRBJ1-5 and V is TRBV19; D is unclear. Trimming pared 10 bases from V and 11 bases from J, leaving 12 bases between. Germline values: CDR1 LNHDA, CDR2 SQIVND (reference sequence). This CDR3 comprises 10 residues. CDR3 nucleotide sequence: TGTGCCATGAGGGAGGTGTCCCAGCATTTT. Its translation: CAMREVSQHF.

This clonotype occurred a few times. The genes are TRBV19 and TRBJ1-5, with D unresolved. This CDR3 region has 15 residues. The V and J ends lost 6 bases and 4 bases respectively, with 16 bases between them. Per the germline V gene, CDR1 is LNHDA and CDR2 is SQIVND (reference sequence). The CDR3 DNA is TGTGCCAGTAGACCTCTCCCACTAGAGAATCAGCCCCAGCATTTT. Amino acid sequence: CASRPLPLENQPQHF.

This clonotype was seen a handful of times. V gene TRBV5-5 combines with J gene TRBJ2-7; D is undetermined. V was clipped by 0 bases and J by 5 bases, with 12 bases between them. CDR3 length: 14 residues. Germline CDR1 reads SGHKS; CDR2 reads YYEKEE (reference sequence). The CDR3 protein is CASSLVARTHEQYF. In DNA form, the CDR3 reads TGTGCCAGCAGCTTGGTGGCTAGAACCCACGAGCAGTACTTC.

This clonotype was counted a few times. The V and J genes are TRBV5-6 and TRBJ2-7; 8 bases are shared with TRBD2. This CDR3 has 13 amino acids. The germline V gene has CDR1 SGHDT and CDR2 YYEEEE. The ends lost 1 base at V and 9 bases at J; junction bases unmatched: 6. The CDR3 DNA reads TGTGCCAGCAGCTTGAAGGGGAGCGGGAGGCAGTACTTC. Its translation: CASSLKGSGRQYF.

The chain joins TRBV12-3 or TRBV12-4 to TRBJ2-7, with 13 bases matching TRBD2. There are 17 residues in the CDR3. The V and J ends lost 6 bases and 2 bases, in that order; junction bases with no gene match: 10. CDR3 DNA sequence: TGTGCCAGCAGCCGGTGGACTAGCGGGGGCTTAACCTACGAGCAGTACTTC. As protein: CASSRWTSGGLTYEQYF.

This clonotype was observed many times. The chain employs TRBV29-1 and TRBJ2-5; 8 nucleotides align to TRBD1. V shed 4 bases and J 4 bases; nucleotides not matched to a gene: 8. The CDR3 length is 14 residues. The germline gives CDR1 SQVTM, CDR2 ANQGSEA. CDR3 DNA: TGCAGCGTTGGAAAGAACAGGGGGTCAGAGACCCAGTACTTC. Translated: CSVGKNRGSETQYF.

The chain recombines TRBV29-1 with TRBJ1-4; the D gene is possibly TRBD1 (6 bases). Trimming cost V 4 bases and J 3 bases, with 9 bases left between them. This CDR3 spans 13 amino acids. Germline CDR1 is SQVTM and CDR2 is ANQGSEA. CDR3 region: CSVGGGANEKLFF. The CDR3 nucleotides are TGCAGCGTTGGAGGGGGGGCTAATGAAAAACTGTTTTTT.

This clonotype occurred a few times. The V call is TRBV25-1, the J call TRBJ2-3; D call uncertain. Germline V gives CDR1 MGHDK, CDR2 SYGVNS. This CDR3 contains 17 residues. V lost 11 bases and J 0 bases, leaving 24 bases between the germline ends. For the CDR3, the DNA is TGTGCCCCCACCTATGAACCCCGGACGGCTAGCACAGATACGCAGTATTTT. Protein product: CAPTYEPRTASTDTQYF.

This clonotype was recorded many times. This chain uses TRBV12-3 or TRBV12-4 with TRBJ2-1; D is unresolved. Trimming took 3 bases from V and 6 from J, leaving 12 bases between them. This CDR3 comprises 14 residues. In DNA form, the CDR3 reads TGTGCCAGCAGTTTTCGGGTCGCCGGCAATGAGCAGTTCTTC. Its translation: CASSFRVAGNEQFF.

The J gene is TRBJ2-3, the V gene TRBV7-9, with 7 positions matching TRBD2. Per germline, CDR1 SEHNR and CDR2 FQNEAQ (reference sequence). The CDR3 spans 15 residues. V was pared by 5 bases and J by 1 base, with 6 bases of the junction left unmatched. The CDR3 DNA is TGTGCCAGCAGCCCTCACGCGGGGGGCACAGATACGCAGTATTTT. It codes for CASSPHAGGTDTQYF.

The rearrangement uses TRBV20-1 and TRBJ2-4; 9 bases map to TRBD2. The CDR3 covers 15 residues. The germline gives CDR1 DFQATT, CDR2 SNEGSKA (reference sequence). After removal of 1 base from V and 6 bases from J, the junction contained 7 bases not matched to a gene. The CDR3 region is CSARGLPGLANIQYF. CDR3 in DNA: TGCAGTGCTAGAGGTCTCCCGGGACTAGCAAACATTCAGTACTTC.